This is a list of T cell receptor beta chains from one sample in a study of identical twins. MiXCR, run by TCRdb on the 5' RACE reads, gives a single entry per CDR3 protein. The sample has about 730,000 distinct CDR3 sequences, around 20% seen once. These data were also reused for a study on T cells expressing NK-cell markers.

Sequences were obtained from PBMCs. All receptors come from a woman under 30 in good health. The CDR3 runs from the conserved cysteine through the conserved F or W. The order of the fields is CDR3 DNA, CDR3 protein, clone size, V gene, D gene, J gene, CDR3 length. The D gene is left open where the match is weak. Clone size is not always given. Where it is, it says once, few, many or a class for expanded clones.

cdr3_nt: TGCGCCAGCAGCCCAGCGGGACACAGTGAAAAACTGTTTTTT; cdr3_aa: CASSPAGHSEKLFF; clone_size: once; v_call: TRBV5-1; d_call: -; j_call: TRBJ1-4; cdr3_length: 14
cdr3_nt: TGTGCCAGCAGTGGTCTAGTATCAGAGACCCAGTACTTC; cdr3_aa: CASSGLVSETQYF; clone_size: -; v_call: TRBV12-3/TRBV12-4; d_call: -; j_call: TRBJ2-5; cdr3_length: 13
cdr3_nt: TGTGCCAGCAGTTACTCGAGGCGGCTATACATGAACACTGAAGCTTTCTTT; cdr3_aa: CASSYSRRLYMNTEAFF; clone_size: -; v_call: TRBV6-5; d_call: -; j_call: TRBJ1-1; cdr3_length: 17
cdr3_nt: TGTGCCACCAGCAGAGGAACTAACTACGAGCAGTACTTC; cdr3_aa: CATSRGTNYEQYF; clone_size: -; v_call: TRBV15; d_call: -; j_call: TRBJ2-7; cdr3_length: 13
cdr3_nt: TGTGCCAGCAGTTCTACCGGGGGCTCCGGGGAGCTGTTTTTT; cdr3_aa: CASSSTGGSGELFF; clone_size: -; v_call: TRBV6-5; d_call: -; j_call: TRBJ2-2; cdr3_length: 14
cdr3_nt: TGTGCCAGCAGTTTAGCCAGCAGGGCGACGCAGCCCCAGCATTTT; cdr3_aa: CASSLASRATQPQHF; clone_size: -; v_call: TRBV12-3/TRBV12-4; d_call: -; j_call: TRBJ1-5; cdr3_length: 15
cdr3_nt: TGCAGTGCTAGCAGCCTAGCGGGGGGCCTCCAAGAGACCCAGTACTTC; cdr3_aa: CSASSLAGGLQETQYF; clone_size: -; v_call: TRBV20-1; d_call: TRBD2; j_call: TRBJ2-5; cdr3_length: 16
cdr3_nt: TGTGCCAGCAGTTCGGGCAGCCGCACAGATACGCAGTATTTT; cdr3_aa: CASSSGSRTDTQYF; clone_size: few; v_call: TRBV6-5; d_call: -; j_call: TRBJ2-3; cdr3_length: 14
cdr3_nt: TGTGCCAGCAGTTACCAGTCCCGCCAGTACTTC; cdr3_aa: CASSYQSRQYF; clone_size: few; v_call: TRBV6-5; d_call: -; j_call: TRBJ2-7; cdr3_length: 11
cdr3_nt: TGCAGTGCTAGAGCCAACGGGGGGCCTGTCTCCTACGAGCAGTACTTC; cdr3_aa: CSARANGGPVSYEQYF; clone_size: few; v_call: TRBV20-1; d_call: -; j_call: TRBJ2-7; cdr3_length: 16
cdr3_nt: TGCGCCAGCACCGGGGGACTCTACAATGAGCAGTTCTTC; cdr3_aa: CASTGGLYNEQFF; clone_size: few; v_call: TRBV10-1; d_call: -; j_call: TRBJ2-1; cdr3_length: 13
cdr3_nt: TGCGCCAGCAGCTTGGAGCTGCAGCGTGGCGAGCAGTACTTC; cdr3_aa: CASSLELQRGEQYF; clone_size: -; v_call: TRBV5-1; d_call: -; j_call: TRBJ2-7; cdr3_length: 14
cdr3_nt: TGCGCCAGCAGCCAAGGCGGGAGGGACCACGAGCAGTACTTC; cdr3_aa: CASSQGGRDHEQYF; clone_size: few; v_call: TRBV4-3; d_call: TRBD2; j_call: TRBJ2-7; cdr3_length: 14
cdr3_nt: TGTGCCAGCAGCCCCCGGACCATAGCGGGGGGAGGAGATACGCAGTATTTT; cdr3_aa: CASSPRTIAGGGDTQYF; clone_size: few; v_call: TRBV9; d_call: TRBD2; j_call: TRBJ2-3; cdr3_length: 17
cdr3_nt: TGTGCCAGCAGTTACAGTAAGGGGGATGGTCGGAAGACCCAGTACTTC; cdr3_aa: CASSYSKGDGRKTQYF; clone_size: few; v_call: TRBV6-5; d_call: -; j_call: TRBJ2-5; cdr3_length: 16
cdr3_nt: TGCAGTGCTAGAGTGACAGGCTTTAATGAAAAACTGTTTTTT; cdr3_aa: CSARVTGFNEKLFF; clone_size: many; v_call: TRBV20-1; d_call: -; j_call: TRBJ1-4; cdr3_length: 14
cdr3_nt: TGCAGCGTGGAAACTAGCGGGAGGGGGAATGAGCAGTTCTTC; cdr3_aa: CSVETSGRGNEQFF; clone_size: -; v_call: TRBV29-1; d_call: TRBD2; j_call: TRBJ2-1; cdr3_length: 14
cdr3_nt: TGTGCCTGGAGTGTACAGGCAGGGGGGAGAGATACGCAGTATTTT; cdr3_aa: CAWSVQAGGRDTQYF; clone_size: few; v_call: TRBV30; d_call: -; j_call: TRBJ2-3; cdr3_length: 15
cdr3_nt: TGCAGTGCTAGGGCGGCCTCCGACTACGAGCAGTACTTC; cdr3_aa: CSARAASDYEQYF; clone_size: -; v_call: TRBV20-1; d_call: -; j_call: TRBJ2-7; cdr3_length: 13